This TCR beta chain stems from a study of identical twins. TCRdb analysed the 5' RACE reads with MiXCR anew, one entry per CDR3 protein. The data show some 790,000 distinct CDR3 sequences, approximately 18% seen once. These sequences were also reported in another study, on T cells expressing NK-cell markers.

The sequence was collected from a woman under 30 in good health. Sequenced: PBMCs.

The CDR3 nucleotides are TGTGCCAGCAGCTTAGAGGCGGGGGGGTCTCACGAGCAGTACTTC. It translates to CASSLEAGGSHEQYF. This chain connects TRBV7-9 to TRBJ2-7, with 9 positions matching TRBD2. This CDR3 region has 15 residues. Unmatched junction bases numbered 6, after V lost 1 base and J lost 5 bases. Germline V gene sequence: CDR1 SEHNR, CDR2 FQNEAQ (reference sequence).